This entry features one TCR beta chain sequence. Antigen specificity is unknown. The data were obtained in a study of T cells expressing NK-cell markers. On the study more broadly: All TCR beta repertoires analysed originated from sorted CD3+CD56+NKG2C+, CD3+CD56+NKG2C- and CD3+CD56-NKG2C+ T cells. Seven of the eight sequenced donors were classified as HCMV-seropositive, and one was classified as seronegative.

TCRdb reprocessed the 5' RACE reads and reports one entry per CDR3 protein, with no DNA. The sample table sets out about 460,000 distinct CDR3 sequences. There are 18 residues in the CDR3. Germline CDR1 and CDR2: KGHSH and LQKENI. Study findings and constraints: One observes that, in several donors, these clonotypes were also the leading ones within the CD3+CD56-NKG2C+ fraction. Dominant NKG2C+ clonotypes made up roughly 1.0-8% of CD8+ T cells in six donors.

Input material: blood T cells: a sorted CD56 or NKG2C T cell subset, CD4+ or CD8+ T cells, or bulk PBMC T cells (not recorded which). The TCR sequence derives from a woman between 50 and 59 years old in good health. V gene TRBV18 combines with J gene TRBJ1-1; TCRdb's D call of TRBD1 is untestable without DNA. CDR3 protein: CASSPVGQGGPMNTEAFF.